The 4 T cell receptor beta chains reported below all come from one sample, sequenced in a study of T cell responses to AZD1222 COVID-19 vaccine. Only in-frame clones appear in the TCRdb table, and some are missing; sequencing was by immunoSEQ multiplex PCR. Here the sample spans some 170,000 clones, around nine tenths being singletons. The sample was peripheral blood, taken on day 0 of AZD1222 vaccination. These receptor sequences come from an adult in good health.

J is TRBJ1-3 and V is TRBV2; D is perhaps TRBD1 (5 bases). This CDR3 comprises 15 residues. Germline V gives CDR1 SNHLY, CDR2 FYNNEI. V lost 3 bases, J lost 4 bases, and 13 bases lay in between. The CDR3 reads CASSEQGIGGNTIYF. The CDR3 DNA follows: TGTGCCAGCAGTGAGCAGGGCATTGGGGGAAACACCATATATTTT.

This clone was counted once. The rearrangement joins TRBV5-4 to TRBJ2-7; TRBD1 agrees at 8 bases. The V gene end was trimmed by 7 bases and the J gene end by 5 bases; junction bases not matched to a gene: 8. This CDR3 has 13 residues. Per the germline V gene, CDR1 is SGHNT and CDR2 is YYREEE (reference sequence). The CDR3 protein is CASLRTGTDEQYF. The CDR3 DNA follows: TGTGCCAGCCTCAGGACAGGGACCGACGAGCAGTACTTC.

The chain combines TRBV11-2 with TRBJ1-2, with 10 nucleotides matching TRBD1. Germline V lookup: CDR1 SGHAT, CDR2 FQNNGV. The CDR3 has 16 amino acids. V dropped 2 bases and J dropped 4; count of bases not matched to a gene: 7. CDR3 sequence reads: CASSLLGTGAFYGYTF. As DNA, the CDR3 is TGTGCCAGCAGCTTATTGGGGACAGGGGCCTTCTATGGCTACACCTTC.

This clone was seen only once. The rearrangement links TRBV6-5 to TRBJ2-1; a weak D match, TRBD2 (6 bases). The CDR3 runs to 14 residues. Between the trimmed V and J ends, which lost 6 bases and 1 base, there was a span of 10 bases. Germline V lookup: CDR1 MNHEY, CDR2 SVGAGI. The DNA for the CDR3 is TGTGCCAGCAGGGAGGGAGGTTCCTACAATGAGCAGTTCTTC. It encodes CASREGGSYNEQFF.